The entry that follows covers one TCR beta chain sequence. The antigen it recognizes is unknown. The cohort comprised some 730 healthy bone marrow donors. At the time of sampling, every cohort member was nominally healthy, though immune exposures that went unrecorded were likely present. The donor was CMV seropositive and was included in the group of around 300 seropositive cohort members. Each donor provided a peripheral blood sample, and peripheral blood mononuclear cells were used for TCR beta sequencing. Genomic DNA extraction from the blood cell samples was performed with the Qiagen DNeasy Blood Extraction Kit. Counted from cysteine to phenylalanine, this CDR3 has 15 amino acids. Solely the CDR3 DNA is kept, with 45 bases framed from the first base. The V and J ends are trimmed by 6 bases and 2 bases, leaving 14 bases between them. CDR1 and CDR2, looked up from the germline V gene (reference sequence), are SEHNR and FQNEAQ.

The entry originates in a study of cytomegalovirus exposure and HLA in healthy donors (dated by TCRdb to the late 2010s). Regarding the complete study: An earlier analysis of roughly 570 of the donors reported around 280 Gb of sequence data and approximately 120 million unique TCR beta sequences obtained from about 180 million T cells. Both class I and class II loci were covered by HLA typing, at four-digit resolution. To predict cytomegalovirus infection status, the study combined high-throughput TCR immunosequencing, statistical association of individual TCRs with disease status, and machine learning. The number of typed donors differed by locus: about 620-630 for A, B, C, DRB1 and DQB1; some 540 for DQA1; roughly 600 for DPA1; and 400 to 480 for DPB1. Roughly 300 gigabases of sequencing data and around 80 million unique TCR sequences made up an early release that covered 640 HLA-typed donors. A later analysis re-examined previously published TCR beta repertoires from just over 650 donors and added high-resolution HLA genotyping to investigate patterns of TCR occurrence. The study was designed to test whether signatures of past pathogen exposure could be identified by cataloging public T cell receptors. Of the 300 to 500 genotyped donors, roughly 80% were placed in the genetic ancestry cluster associated with self-reported Caucasian donors. Among around 400 genotyped donors of the cohort, an average of roughly 230,000 unique TCR beta nucleotide sequences was sequenced per donor, of which 15% to 20% were non-productive. The study used immunosequencing to profile the T cell repertoires of approximately 630 subjects and linked those repertoires to cytomegalovirus serostatus. Roughly five DR-DQ haplotypes were handled as single units for association and clustering, since linkage in the cohort was strong. An earlier analysis of some 500 of the donors applied high-throughput TCR beta sequencing to assess whether each TCR beta V gene segment acted as functional or pseudogenic. In addition to the first cohort of approximately 670 subjects, a separate validation cohort of 130 or so different subjects was used. Alongside the repertoire data, information on donor age, sex, ethnicity and CMV serostatus was compiled. A later genetic analysis used genome-wide SNP genotypes for about three fifths of the 666 donors, treating that subset as a discovery cohort. All discovery cohort repertoires had been generated on a single sequencing platform. In the later analysis, no new phenotypic data were used to find candidate immune exposures; instead, reliance was placed on TCR beta sequences and their occurrence across donors. General findings and caveats noted by the study authors: Some IMGT-functional V segments, including TRBV6-2 and TRBV6-3, could not be distinguished by the 87-base-pair reads and were therefore excluded. Most TCR sequences were seen in very few donors, while some public TCRs were found in many individuals. A later analysis found that TCR association rates varied across HLA loci, with DRB1 alleles showing the most associated TCRs and HLA-C alleles the fewest. The earlier analysis of 587 of the donors excluded 15 to 20 rarely observed V segments, including chromosome 9 orphons, because counts were too low. Cytomegalovirus status was reported to be diagnosed by the classifier with high specificity and sensitivity in both the original and validation cohorts. In a later analysis, most CMV-associated TCR beta chains were found to appear HLA-restricted, with HLA associations seemingly driven largely by CMV exposure. This cohort had only TCR beta chains sequenced, and the lack of alpha or paired-chain data limited which features could be detected. Compared with equally common non-associated chains, HLA-associated TCR beta chains in a later analysis were more clonally expanded and had lower generation probabilities. The authors suggested that the approach could potentially be generalized to other disease states and immunological phenotypes. A later genetic analysis associated a missense DCLRE1C variant with V-gene and J-gene trimming of TCR beta chains, and an independent cohort replicated the association. Roughly uniform sequencing depth across donors was assumed in presence/absence analyses, although this assumption may not hold. In the study, about 150 TCR beta chains were listed as associated with cytomegalovirus. When HLA alleles, especially DR and DQ, strongly co-occurred, attributing TCR associations to individual alleles was difficult. Correlated functional status among segregating V segments might reflect linkage disequilibrium, but an unknown experimental factor could not be ruled out. Specific HLA alleles were associated with 15,000 to 20,000 TCR beta sequences at a false discovery rate of 0.05 in a later analysis. The sequencing pipeline was judged likely to have produced a cluster of highly shared sequence variants as a technical artifact. Broadly in line with IMGT annotations, most TCR beta V segments showed up in productive rearrangements about 87% or about 30% of the time in an earlier analysis of 587 of the donors. Three of the identified cytomegalovirus-associated TCR beta chains were confirmed in vitro to be specific for cytomegalovirus antigens. In a later genetic analysis, fewer N-insertions in productive TCRs were reported among donors in an Asian-associated ancestry cluster than the roughly 700-donor mean. Because HLA typing was missing for some donors at each locus, association tests included only the typed subset. According to a later analysis, parvovirus B19, influenza, CMV and Epstein-Barr virus appeared linked to several top co-occurrence clusters. The only immune exposure information available for the cohort was CMV serostatus. A further reported finding was that TCR beta sequences accurately predicted the HLA-A and HLA-B alleles for most subjects in the first cohort.

The library was made by the immunoSEQ multiplex PCR assay. A mixture of 60 forward primers for TCR Vbeta segments and 13 reverse primers for TCR Jbeta segments was used in the multiplex PCR. Amplification of the CDR3 region of rearranged TCR beta genes was performed with a multiplex PCR assay on genomic DNA. Amplified TCR beta libraries were sequenced as 87-base-pair reads on the Illumina HiSeq System. Per the original workflow: A later analysis tallied around 82 million unique TCR beta chains across the 610 or so repertoires, and about 10 million of those chains were shared by two or more donors. A nearest-neighbor algorithm error-corrected the raw reads and collapsed the reads into unique sequences, merging closely related sequences to remove PCR and sequencing errors. Alignment of CDR3 sequences to IMGT reference sequences was used to assign V, D and J gene segments. For a sequence to be retained, at least a six-nucleotide match to both a V gene segment and a J gene segment was required. Rearrangements were classified as productive when the CDR3 lacked stop codons and remained in frame with V and J, and all other rearrangements were classified as non-productive. CDR3 was defined according to IMGT convention as the region running from the second conserved V-encoded cysteine to the conserved J-encoded phenylalanine. Sequences without an unambiguous match to a single V gene segment were excluded from the earlier analysis of about 640 of the donors. In an earlier analysis of several hundred of the donors, V segments were called functional above 56.7% productive rearrangements and were called segregating when the between-donor standard deviation exceeded 5%. A statistical classification framework was built to diagnose cytomegalovirus status from the catalog of TCR beta chain sequences. In a later analysis, TCR nucleotide sequences were compared against IMGT/GENE-DB human TR gene sequences so that V and J genes could be assigned. In a later analysis, CDR3 sequences and most-parsimonious VDJ recombination scenarios were assigned using the TCRdist pipeline. In a later analysis, every TCR beta chain was defined by the combination of its CDR3 amino acid sequence and its V-gene family, and reads without a unique V-gene family were dropped. A later analysis removed nearly 600 highly shared, low-generation-probability nucleotide sequences to deal with suspected cross-contamination and a sequencing artifact. In a later analysis, a clonal expansion index for each public chain was calculated from normalized within-repertoire ranks of inferred template counts. Generation probabilities in a later analysis came from a VDJ recombination model fitted to out-of-frame rearrangements, and those results were checked against IGoR. A later analysis scored TCR-TCR, TCR-HLA and TCR-CMV co-occurrence with hypergeometric tests, applying a repertoire-size bias correction to TCR pairs. To estimate false discovery rates, a later analysis permuted the HLA or CMV assignments 20 times. A later analysis grouped co-occurring TCRs with DBSCAN, adding TCRdist sequence similarity when clustering within HLA-allele-positive subsets. Repertoires with fewer than 30,000 or more than 120,000 public chains were left out of co-occurrence clustering, as were several repertoires with anomalous nucleotide sharing. The immuneACCESS repertoire file appears here via TCRdb, limited to in-frame rearrangements. These files lack a portion of the clones; in checked studies, under half of the deficit traces to unresolved V genes, and the cause of the others is not known. V, J and clone size reflect that table, while D and trimming were determined from the DNA. The sample has around 77,000 clones on record. About 13% of the sample lies in the top ten.

The clonotype comes from a man in his fifties or sixties in good health and CMV-seropositive. This receptor chain uses TRBV7-9 and TRBJ2-1; 5 matching bases give a weak D call of TRBD2. The sample was PBMCs. The DNA is TGTGCCAGCAGTTCCCTAGCTGGGGCCTACAATGAGCAGTTCTTC. It translates to CASSSLAGAYNEQFF.